Shown below are 28 T cell receptor beta chains from a single sample sequenced in a study of immune characterization of retroperitoneal liposarcoma. TCRdb processed the PCR reads anew with MiXCR; each CDR3 protein has one entry. The sample records about 9,700 distinct CDR3 sequences, around a quarter being singletons. Sequencing was performed on tumor tissue. These receptors all come from a female donor with retroperitoneal liposarcoma.

This sequence joins TRBV6-1 and TRBJ2-5, with 11 bases matching TRBD1. The DNA matches TRBJ2-7 better at its end, which makes the J call doubtful. Germline assignment: CDR1 MNHNS and CDR2 SASEGT. The CDR3 is made up of 14 amino acids. The DNA for the CDR3 is TGTGCCAGCAGTAGGGACAGGGGGGCCTACGAGCAGTACTTC. Translation: CASSRDRGAYEQYF.

The table lists this clonotype with a few counts. CDR3 coding DNA: TGTGCCAGCAGTTTAGTATACAATGAGCAGTTCTTC. Protein sequence: CASSLVYNEQFF. This chain uses TRBV12-3 or TRBV12-4 with TRBJ2-1; no clear D. The CDR3 sequence is 12 residues long. V was clipped by 1 base and J by 4 bases, with 2 bases between them.

By sample share, this clonotype is medium-sized (0.01 to 0.1%). The chain joins TRBV12-3 or TRBV12-4 to TRBJ2-1, with a possible D match to TRBD2 (6 bases). The CDR3 is 16 amino acids. Deletions cut 5 bases from V and 0 bases from J, with 14 bases between. For the CDR3, the DNA is TGTGCCAGCAGTAGCTTTAGCGGCCTCTCCTACAATGAGCAGTTCTTC. It is translated as CASSSFSGLSYNEQFF.

The V call is TRBV5-4, the J call TRBJ2-2, with no clear D. The CDR3 consists of 14 residues. V gave up 0 bases and J gave up 3 bases, with 6 bases separating them. Germline assignment: CDR1 SGHNT and CDR2 YYREEE (reference sequence). The CDR3 bases are TGTGCCAGCAGCTTGGACTACGACACCGGGGAGCTGTTTTTT. This codes for CASSLDYDTGELFF.

This clonotype has at least ten counts. The gene calls are TRBV6-6 and TRBJ1-1, with D possibly TRBD1 on 5 matching bases. Trimming took 1 base from V and 1 from J, leaving 22 bases between them. Germline V gene sequence: CDR1 MNHNY, CDR2 SVGAGI (reference sequence). There are 19 residues in the CDR3. CDR3 in DNA: TGTGCCAGCAGTTACTTCGTTTCTGGCAGGGCGGGGGGGAACACTGAAGCTTTCTTT. Encoded protein: CASSYFVSGRAGGNTEAFF.

The sample holds many counts of this clonotype. This chain joins TRBV6-1 and TRBJ2-2; D remains unclear. The CDR3 spans 12 residues. Germline V lookup: CDR1 MNHNS, CDR2 SASEGT. V was shortened by 7 bases and J by 4 bases, with 7 bases between the two germline ends. DNA of the CDR3: TGTGCCAGCATGGGTTTCACCGGGGAGCTGTTTTTT. This sequence encodes CASMGFTGELFF.

This clonotype is labeled medium-sized (0.01 to 0.1%). The chain has TRBV12-3 or TRBV12-4 and TRBJ2-6, with D uncertain. The CDR3 consists of 15 residues. V lost 2 bases and J 2 bases, leaving 7 bases between the germline ends. The DNA of the CDR3 is TGTGCCAGCAGTTTATGGGGTACTGGGGCCAACGTCCTGACTTTC. This translates into CASSLWGTGANVLTF.

In this sample, this clonotype turned up many times. The rearrangement uses TRBV6-4 and TRBJ2-1; perhaps TRBD2 as D (6 bases). The J call may not be correct, given that the DNA end is closer to TRBJ2-7. The length of the CDR3 is 15 residues. The V gene's germline CDR1 is MRHNA and CDR2 SNTAGT. The CDR3 region is CASSDGDSEAAEQYF. DNA of the CDR3: TGTGCCAGCAGTGACGGGGACTCTGAAGCGGCTGAGCAGTACTTC.

The chain carries TRBV6-1 and TRBJ2-1, with a weak D call TRBD2 (6 bases). The J call may not be correct, given that the DNA end is closer to TRBJ2-7. CDR3 length: 14 amino acids. Germline lookup yields CDR1 MNHNS and CDR2 SASEGT. The CDR3 protein is CASSLGVGTGEQYV. CDR3 DNA: TGTGCCAGCAGCCTGGGGGTCGGGACTGGTGAGCAGTACGTC.

There are many counts of this clonotype. This sequence joins TRBV11-3 and TRBJ2-1, with TRBD2 matching over 10 bases. J lost 13 bases, V lost 5 bases, and 14 bases had no gene match. CDR3 length equals 15 residues. Germline values: CDR1 SGHNT, CDR2 YENEEA. The CDR3 DNA reads TGTGCCAGCAGCCCTGGGACTAGCGATCAAGAGACCCAGTTCTTC. The encoded protein is CASSPGTSDQETQFF. The full variable domain, its missing parts supplied by reference TRBV11-3 and TRBJ2-1, is EAGVVQSPRYKIIEKKQPVAFWCNPISGHNTLYWYLQNLGQGPELLIRYENEEAVDDSQLPKDRFSAERLKGVDSTLKIQPAELGDSAVYLCASSPGTSDQETQFFGPGTRLTVL.

This clonotype is large. This rearrangement joins TRBV6-1 to TRBJ2-1; 10 nucleotides line up with TRBD2. With the DNA end fitting TRBJ2-7 better, the J assignment may be wrong. The CDR3 extends over 14 amino acids. The germline CDR1 and CDR2 sequences are MNHNS and SASEGT. CDR3 bases: TGTGCCAGCAGCCCACCGGGACTAGCGAATGAGCAGTACTTC. It is translated as CASSPPGLANEQYF.

The chain recombines TRBV12-5 with TRBJ2-7; no definite D call. Germline lookup yields CDR1 LGHNT and CDR2 FRNRAP. The V gene lost 5 bases and the J gene lost 5 bases, with 13 bases spanning the gap. The CDR3 covers 13 residues. In nucleotides, the CDR3 is TGTGCTAGTGGTGTGTCGGTTTCCAACGAGCAGTACTTC. This encodes CASGVSVSNEQYF.

The V and J genes are TRBV6-1 and TRBJ1-2; D is unresolved. The ends were cut back, 5 bases at V and 4 bases at J, with 14 bases in the middle. The CDR3 is 14 amino acids. The germline V gene has CDR1 MNHNS and CDR2 SASEGT. CDR3 residues: CASSYKAAAYGYTF. For the CDR3, the DNA is TGTGCCAGCAGTTACAAGGCGGCCGCCTATGGCTACACCTTC.

The V gene is TRBV6-5, the J gene TRBJ2-1, with TRBD2 matching 15 bases. Germline V CDR1 and CDR2: MNHEY, SVGAGI. The CDR3 sequence is 15 residues long. V lost 7 bases, J lost 8 bases, and 6 bases stayed unmatched. In DNA, the CDR3 is TGTGCCAGCATGACCGGGACTAGCGGGAGGCATGAGCAGTTCTTC. It codes for CASMTGTSGRHEQFF.

The table lists this clonotype with a few counts. The chain uses TRBV28 and TRBJ2-4; 7 bases match TRBD1. The CDR3 runs 13 residues. J was trimmed by 13 bases and V by 9 bases; bases with no gene match: 15. Germline loops: CDR1 MDHEN, CDR2 SYDVKM. CDR3 in DNA: TGTGCCAGTCCGAGGCAGGGGGTAGGGGAGCAGTACTTC. Its translation: CASPRQGVGEQYF.

By sample share, this clonotype is medium-sized. V is TRBV6-6 and J is TRBJ2-3, with 12 bases matching TRBD2. The tail of the sequence fits TRBJ2-7 better, so the J call may be wrong. There are 16 residues in the CDR3. Germline lookup yields CDR1 MNHNY and CDR2 SVGAGI (reference sequence). The CDR3 DNA sequence: TGTGCCAGCAGTTACAGTGGTCTAGCGGGAGGGGGGGAGCAGTACTTC. It translates to CASSYSGLAGGGEQYF.

V gene TRBV6-1 combines with J gene TRBJ2-3; 10 bases are shared with TRBD2. Trimming removed 1 base from V and 7 bases from J; junction bases left unmatched: 5. CDR1 and CDR2 (germline): MNHNS, SASEGT. CDR3 length: 15 residues. CDR3 nucleotide sequence: TGTGCCAGCAGTGAAGTGCTAGCGGGGGAGAATACGCAGTATTTT. Amino acid sequence: CASSEVLAGENTQYF.

This clonotype occurred a few times. A much bigger clone sits one base away, suggesting this may be a read error. The rearrangement joins TRBV6-6 to TRBJ2-3, with D maybe TRBD2 (6 bases). The J call is uncertain, as TRBJ2-7 better fits the DNA end. The germline CDR1 and CDR2 sequences are MNHNY and SVGAGI (reference sequence). The CDR3 loop spans 14 amino acids. CDR3 residues: CASSRARARDEQYF. CDR3 in DNA: TGTGCCAGCAGCCGGGCAAGGGCGCGGGATGAGCAGTACTTC.

This clonotype is medium-sized (0.01 to 0.1%). CDR3 in amino acids: CASSDRGASVKQFF. CDR3 coding DNA: TGTGCCAGCAGTGATCGGGGGGCCAGCGTTAAGCAGTTCTTC. The V gene is TRBV6-1, the J gene TRBJ2-1; the D gene is possibly TRBD2 (7 bases). The CDR3 is 14 amino acids. V was clipped by 3 bases and J by 11 bases, with 17 bases between them. CDR1 is MNHNS, CDR2 SASEGT, per germline.

V usage is TRBV6-1 and J usage is TRBJ2-1; possibly TRBD2 for D (5 bases). This CDR3 has 14 residues. Per germline, CDR1 MNHNS and CDR2 SASEGT. V lost 8 bases and J lost 0, with 11 bases in between. DNA for the CDR3: TGTGCCAGCGCAACGGAGGACTCCTACAATGAGCAGTTCTTC. Residues: CASATEDSYNEQFF.

The V call is TRBV5-1, the J call TRBJ2-5, with 11 bases fitting TRBD1. Near its end, the DNA agrees better with TRBJ2-1, so the J call may be wrong. Germline V CDR1 and CDR2: SGHRS, YFSETQ. This CDR3 region has 15 residues. CDR3 protein: CASSLHTGQGGEQFF. The CDR3 DNA reads TGCGCCAGCAGCTTACACACGGGACAGGGGGGCGAGCAGTTCTTC.

This clonotype has ten or more counts. The chain joins TRBV6-1 to TRBJ2-7; D is perhaps TRBD1 (6 bases). The V end was cut by 3 bases, the J end by 0 bases, with 9 bases between. Germline V lookup: CDR1 MNHNS, CDR2 SASEGT. This CDR3 spans 14 amino acids. In nucleotides, the CDR3 is TGTGCCAGCAGTGAGACAGGCCACTCCTACGAGCAGTACTTC. Its translation is CASSETGHSYEQYF.

This clonotype showed up just a few times. V gene TRBV6-1 combines with J gene TRBJ2-1, with 10 nucleotides matching TRBD1. Unmatched junction bases numbered 11, after V lost 5 bases and J lost 10 bases. Germline values: CDR1 MNHNS, CDR2 SASEGT. This CDR3 spans 15 amino acids. The CDR3 nucleotides are TGTGCCAGCAGTCTAGTCGACAGGGGGCAGAACGAGCAGTTCTTC. Translating gives CASSLVDRGQNEQFF.

The rearrangement joins TRBV7-2 to TRBJ2-5; D is possibly TRBD1 (8 bases). Trimming removed 2 bases at V and 1 base at J, with 11 bases between. The germline gives CDR1 SGHTA, CDR2 FQGNSA. The CDR3 consists of 15 residues. CDR3 DNA: TGTGCCAGCAGCTTAACAGGGGGGGCCCAAGAGACCCAGTACTTC. It is translated as CASSLTGGAQETQYF.

The genes are TRBV6-2 or TRBV6-3 and TRBJ2-1; the D gene is possibly TRBD2 (7 bases). The germline CDR1 and CDR2 sequences are MNHEY and SVGEGT. The CDR3 length is 17 residues. V lost 7 bases and J 10 bases, leaving 29 bases between the germline ends. The CDR3: CASTDLGGGARGYEQFF. CDR3 DNA: TGTGCCAGCACCGACCTAGGGGGGGGGGCTCGAGGCTACGAGCAGTTCTTC.

This clonotype counts as large. The chain has TRBV6-1 and TRBJ2-1; the D gene is possibly TRBD1 (5 bases). TRBJ2-7 explains the end of the DNA better; the J call may be wrong. CDR1 and CDR2 from the germline V gene are MNHNS and SASEGT. The CDR3 covers 15 residues. The CDR3 is CASSALEGVPYEQYF. For the CDR3, the DNA is TGTGCCAGCAGTGCCTTAGAAGGGGTCCCCTACGAGCAGTACTTC.

The CDR3 region has the DNA TGTGCCAGCAGTTACTACGGGGAAGGCACTGAAGCTTTCTTT. Translated, it gives CASSYYGEGTEAFF. The chain is built from TRBV6-6 and TRBJ1-1; no clear D gene. V lost 1 base to trimming and J lost 4 bases, with 10 bases between them. Germline V lookup: CDR1 MNHNY, CDR2 SVGAGI (reference sequence). The CDR3 extends over 14 amino acids.

V and J are TRBV7-6 and TRBJ2-7; no clear D gene. CDR3 length: 15 residues. Looked up from germline, CDR1 is SGHVS and CDR2 is FNYEAQ. Deletions cut 5 bases from V and 0 bases from J, with 14 bases between. The CDR3 here is CASSPGARSSYEQYF. The CDR3, as DNA: TGTGCCAGCAGCCCGGGTGCGAGGAGCTCCTACGAGCAGTACTTC. The whole variable domain, remainder taken from reference TRBV7-6 and TRBJ2-7, is GAGVSQSPRYKVTKRGQDVALRCDPISGHVSLYWYRQALGQGPEFLTYFNYEAQQDKSGLPNDRFSAERPEGSISTLTIQRTEQRDSAMYRCASSPGARSSYEQYFGPGTRLTVT.